This T cell receptor beta chain comes out of a study of shared clonotypes between healthy human individuals. Generated by immunoSEQ multiplex PCR, the TCRdb table keeps only in-frame clones and is missing some. The table has 740,000 or so clones, 73% seen once. The ends lost 0 bases at V and 0 bases at J; junction bases unmatched: 1. This CDR3 comprises 16 residues. Germline lookup yields CDR1 SGHNT and CDR2 YYREEE (reference sequence). The receptor comes from a woman in her 30s in good health. Sequenced input: memory CD4+ T cells sorted from blood. Noted subset: CD45RA-negative fraction. This chain connects TRBV5-4 to TRBJ2-5; 11 bases align to TRBD2. The CDR3 nucleotides are TGTGCCAGCAGCTTGGCTAGCGGGGGGTACCAAGAGACCCAGTACTTC. It specifies CASSLASGGYQETQYF.